Each of the 18 T cell receptor beta chains below was sequenced from the same sample in a study of T cell responses to AZD1222 COVID-19 vaccine. Here immunoSEQ multiplex PCR was the method, and the copy in TCRdb shows in-frame clones only, minus some. The sample includes 95,000 to 100,000 clones, around 94% of them seen just once. The material was peripheral blood, obtained on day 0 of AZD1222 vaccination. The receptors originated from an adult in good health.

This clone was observed a few times. V gene TRBV19 combines with J gene TRBJ1-4, with D maybe TRBD1 (6 bases). Trimming removed 2 bases at V and 0 bases at J, with 7 bases between. This CDR3 spans 15 amino acids. Germline CDR1 is LNHDA and CDR2 is SQIVND (reference sequence). The CDR3 sequence: CASSIRQATNEKLFF. The CDR3 DNA reads as TGTGCCAGTAGTATAAGACAGGCAACTAATGAAAAACTGTTTTTT.

This chain connects TRBV2 to TRBJ1-5; D not resolved. Germline lookup yields CDR1 SNHLY and CDR2 FYNNEI. CDR3 length: 14 amino acids. Trimming cost V 1 base and J 3 bases, with 7 bases left between them. For the CDR3, the DNA is TGTGCCAGCAGTGAAGACAGTTACAATCAGCCCCAGCATTTT. Protein: CASSEDSYNQPQHF.

The gene calls are TRBV29-1 and TRBJ1-1; D not certain. Germline-derived CDR1 and CDR2 are SQVTM and ANQGSEA. V lost 1 base to trimming and J lost 0 bases, with 6 bases between them. This CDR3 is built from 13 residues. The CDR3 here is CSVEGLMNTEAFF. The DNA of the CDR3 is TGCAGCGTTGAAGGACTGATGAACACTGAAGCTTTCTTT.

The rearrangement uses TRBV27 and TRBJ2-3, with 12 bases identical to TRBD1. Looked up from germline, CDR1 is MNHEY and CDR2 is SMNVEV (reference sequence). Unmatched junction bases numbered 10, after V lost 5 bases and J lost 1 base. The CDR3 is 18 amino acids. This CDR3 is CASSLGTGGGVRTDTQYF. CDR3 in DNA: TGTGCCAGCAGTCTCGGGACAGGGGGCGGCGTCCGCACAGATACGCAGTATTTT.

Written as DNA, the CDR3 is TGTGCCACCGGCGGGAGGAGCGAGCAGTACTTC. Amino acid sequence: CATGGRSEQYF. The rearrangement links TRBV15 to TRBJ2-7, with 8 positions matching TRBD2. The trim removed 8 bases at V and 6 bases at J, leaving 3 bases unmatched. Germline V gene lookup returns CDR1 LNHNV and CDR2 YYDKDF (reference sequence). The CDR3 spans 11 residues. The full variable domain, in which reference TRBV15 and TRBJ2-7 provide the parts outside the CDR3, is DAMVIQNPRYQVTQFGKPVTLSCSQTLNHNVMYWYQQKSSQAPKLLFHYYDKDFNNEADTPDNFQSRRPNTSFCFLDIRSPGLGDTAMYLCATGGRSEQYFGPGTRLTVT.

V usage is TRBV27 and J usage is TRBJ1-2, with D perhaps matching TRBD1 (5 bases). CDR3 length: 14 amino acids. Trimming shortened V by 2 bases and J by 4 bases, and 11 bases separated the two germline ends. CDR1 and CDR2 (germline): MNHEY, SMNVEV (reference sequence). The CDR3 sequence is CASSLGAGSYGYTF. The CDR3 DNA reads as TGTGCCAGCAGTTTAGGGGCAGGGAGCTATGGCTACACCTTC.

This clone has more than one count but fewer than ten. This sequence joins TRBV7-9 and TRBJ2-4, with D unresolved. This CDR3 contains 14 residues. Trimming cost V 4 bases and J 4 bases, with 11 bases left between them. Per germline, CDR1 SEHNR and CDR2 FQNEAQ (reference sequence). CDR3 bases: TGTGCCAGCAGCTCTCCGGCCCCTAAAAACATTCAGTACTTC. This sequence encodes CASSSPAPKNIQYF.

The rearrangement uses TRBV9 and TRBJ1-3; no firm D call. The CDR3 is 16 residues long. Germline assignment: CDR1 SGDLS and CDR2 YYNGEE. V was pared by 0 bases and J by 0 bases, with 10 bases between. The CDR3 DNA sequence: TGTGCCAGCAGCGTAGGACCAGCTAACTCTGGAAACACCATATATTTT. The encoded protein is CASSVGPANSGNTIYF.

The V gene is TRBV27, the J gene TRBJ2-7, with TRBD1 as a possible D gene (6 bases). The V end was cut by 2 bases, the J end by 2 bases, with 10 bases between. CDR3 size: 14 residues. Germline CDR1 MNHEY, CDR2 SMNVEV (reference sequence). CDR3: CASSLTAGAYEQYF. CDR3 nucleotide sequence: TGTGCCAGCAGTTTAACAGCAGGGGCCTACGAGCAGTACTTC.

CDR3 coding DNA: TGTGCCAGCAGCCCCCGGTCCCAAGGCGCGGGGAACGAGCAGTACTTC. It specifies CASSPRSQGAGNEQYF. The chain links TRBV9 to TRBJ2-7, with a tentative D call TRBD2 (6 bases). The germline V gene encodes CDR1 SGDLS and CDR2 YYNGEE. This CDR3 is 16 amino acids long. Trimming took 4 bases from V and 5 from J, leaving 22 bases between them.

The rearrangement uses TRBV7-9 and TRBJ2-1; perhaps TRBD2 as D (5 bases). The CDR3 contains 15 residues. Trimming removed 1 base from V and 10 bases from J, with 17 bases in between. Germline V gives CDR1 SEHNR, CDR2 FQNEAQ (reference sequence). The CDR3 sequence is CASSLESLTMGEQFF. CDR3 coding DNA: TGTGCCAGCAGCTTAGAGTCGCTGACTATGGGGGAGCAGTTCTTC.

V is TRBV5-1 and J is TRBJ1-4, with TRBD1 matching over 8 bases. Germline V gene sequence: CDR1 SGHRS, CDR2 YFSETQ. V trimming: 4 bases; J trimming: 3 bases; junction bases outside the gene matches: 2. The CDR3 runs 14 residues. DNA for the CDR3: TGCGCCAGCAGCCAGGACAGGGCTAATGAAAAACTGTTTTTT. It yields the protein CASSQDRANEKLFF.

V usage is TRBV7-2 and J usage is TRBJ2-2, with D possibly being TRBD1 (5 bases). V lost 6 bases to trimming and J lost 4 bases, with 12 bases between them. Germline loops: CDR1 SGHTA, CDR2 FQGNSA. This CDR3 contains 14 residues. The CDR3 here is CASRLQETTGELFF. The CDR3 DNA follows: TGTGCCAGCAGGCTACAGGAGACCACCGGGGAGCTGTTTTTT.

The chain's CDR3 is CASKLGDGYGYTF. CDR3 DNA: TGTGCCAGCAAACTCGGGGACGGGTATGGCTACACCTTC. The chain is built from TRBV5-5 and TRBJ1-2; maybe TRBD1 (5 bases). This CDR3 is 13 amino acids long. The ends were cut back, 6 bases at V and 5 bases at J, with 14 bases in the middle. Germline lookup yields CDR1 SGHKS and CDR2 YYEKEE (reference sequence).

The chain links TRBV7-8 to TRBJ1-1, with a weak D call TRBD1 (5 bases). CDR1 SGHVS and CDR2 FQNEAQ come from the germline V gene. There are 14 residues in the CDR3. The ends were cut back, 0 bases at V and 3 bases at J, with 8 bases in the middle. The CDR3 bases are TGTGCCAGCAGCTTAGCAGAGGGGCACACTGAAGCTTTCTTT. As protein: CASSLAEGHTEAFF.

The chain couples TRBV19 to TRBJ2-1; the D gene is possibly TRBD2 (6 bases). Germline V gene data show CDR1 as LNHDA and CDR2 as SQIVND (reference sequence). Between the trimmed V and J ends, which lost 9 bases and 2 bases, there was a span of 17 bases. This CDR3 comprises 15 residues. The CDR3 DNA follows: TGTGCCAGCGTTTATTCCGGGGGAGCCTACAATGAGCAGTTCTTC. This translates into CASVYSGGAYNEQFF.

The chain uses TRBV5-1 and TRBJ1-4, with 7 nucleotides matching TRBD1. Trimming removed 0 bases from V and 5 bases from J; junction bases left unmatched: 4. The CDR3 spans 15 residues. The germline V gene has CDR1 SGHRS and CDR2 YFSETQ. The CDR3 nucleotides read TGCGCCAGCAGCTTGGGACAGGGCTTAAATGAAAAACTGTTTTTT. This gives the protein CASSLGQGLNEKLFF.

This rearrangement joins TRBV5-1 to TRBJ2-1; 11 bases align to TRBD2. CDR1 and CDR2 (germline): SGHRS, YFSETQ. J gave up 10 bases and V 5 bases, and 8 bases lay outside the gene matches. CDR3 length: 14 amino acids. CDR3 sequence (DNA): TGCGCCAGCAGTGGGGGTGGACTAGCGGGCGAGCAGTTCTTC. Residues: CASSGGGLAGEQFF. Full variable domain (outside the CDR3, taken from reference TRBV5-1 and TRBJ2-1): KAGVTQTPRYLIKTRGQQVTLSCSPISGHRSVSWYQQTPGQGLQFLFEYFSETQRNKGNFPGRFSGRQFSNSRSEMNVSTLELGDSALYLCASSGGGLAGEQFFGPGTRLTVL.